The clone carrying this TCR beta chain was recorded a few times. This specimen comes from a study of shared clonotypes between healthy human individuals. The naive CD8 population came from CD45RO-negative cells selected for CCR7, without terminally differentiated effector memory CD45RA+ cells. Clones were sequenced by immunoSEQ multiplex PCR, and TCRdb holds only the in-frame ones, with some missing. This table holds about 2.2 million clones, around 93% found once. The sample consisted of naive CD8+ T cells from PBMCs. The receptor's source is a man younger than 30 in good health. Some clones in this sample may be carry-over from other donors' samples.

Here the CDR3 reads CASRLGEGQPQHF. CDR3 nucleotides: TGTGCCAGCAGACTAGGTGAGGGCCAGCCCCAGCATTTT. V usage is TRBV27 and J usage is TRBJ1-5; unclear D gene. Trimming cost V 6 bases and J 7 bases, with 13 bases left between them. CDR1 is MNHEY, CDR2 SMNVEV, per germline (reference sequence). The CDR3 sequence is 13 residues long.